Listed below are T cell receptor beta chains from one sample, sequenced in a study of early T cells in non-severe SARS-CoV-2 infection. Each CDR3 protein is one row after TCRdb ran MiXCR on the 5' RACE reads. This sample has tens of thousands of distinct CDR3 sequences, with about 12% found just once. Sequencing used whole blood. The source is an adult who was a healthcare worker with PCR-confirmed SARS-CoV-2 infection or an uninfected control (not recorded which). CDR3s include the opening cysteine and the closing phenylalanine or tryptophan. The D gene is left open where the match is weak. Where a row states a size, it is once, few, many or the class of an expanded clone; other rows omit it.

d_call: .
j_call: TRBJ2-6
clone_size: many
v_call: TRBV29-1
cdr3_aa: CSAQVGANVLTF
cdr3_nt: TGCAGCGCACAGGTCGGGGCCAACGTCCTGACTTTC

d_call: .
j_call: TRBJ1-2
clone_size: .
v_call: TRBV11-2
cdr3_aa: CASSPVWGGYTF
cdr3_nt: TGTGCCAGCAGCCCCGTTTGGGGCGGCTACACCTTC

d_call: .
j_call: TRBJ1-1
clone_size: many
v_call: TRBV12-3/TRBV12-4
cdr3_aa: CASSYDSANTEAFF
cdr3_nt: TGTGCCAGCAGTTATGACAGTGCAAACACTGAAGCTTTCTTT

d_call: TRBD1
j_call: TRBJ1-6
clone_size: many
v_call: TRBV7-2
cdr3_aa: CASSLMGQTNSPLHF
cdr3_nt: TGTGCCAGCAGCTTAATGGGACAGACCAATTCACCCCTCCACTTT

d_call: .
j_call: TRBJ1-2
clone_size: many
v_call: TRBV15
cdr3_aa: CATTKRDGLNYGYTF
cdr3_nt: TGTGCCACCACGAAAAGGGACGGATTGAACTATGGCTACACCTTC

d_call: TRBD1
j_call: TRBJ2-1
clone_size: many
v_call: TRBV20-1
cdr3_aa: CSALAQTGQTINEQFF
cdr3_nt: TGCAGTGCTCTCGCTCAAACGGGACAGACGATCAATGAGCAGTTCTTC

d_call: .
j_call: TRBJ1-1
clone_size: many
v_call: TRBV6-5
cdr3_aa: CASSPQDSDEAFF
cdr3_nt: TGTGCCAGCAGCCCCCAGGACAGCGATGAAGCTTTCTTT

d_call: TRBD2
j_call: TRBJ2-7
clone_size: many
v_call: TRBV12-3/TRBV12-4
cdr3_aa: CASNGGYEQYF
cdr3_nt: TGTGCCAGCAACGGGGGGTACGAGCAGTACTTC

d_call: .
j_call: TRBJ2-6
clone_size: many
v_call: TRBV12-3/TRBV12-4
cdr3_aa: CASSFRSSGANVLTF
cdr3_nt: TGTGCCAGCAGTTTCCGGAGCTCTGGGGCCAACGTCCTGACTTTC

d_call: .
j_call: TRBJ2-2
clone_size: many
v_call: TRBV3-1
cdr3_aa: CASSQEEGGGTGELFF
cdr3_nt: TGTGCCAGCAGCCAAGAAGAGGGAGGTGGCACCGGGGAGCTGTTTTTT

d_call: .
j_call: TRBJ2-2
clone_size: many
v_call: TRBV12-5
cdr3_aa: CASGLVPFPGELFF
cdr3_nt: TGTGCTAGTGGTTTGGTCCCATTCCCCGGGGAGCTGTTTTTT

d_call: .
j_call: TRBJ1-1
clone_size: many
v_call: TRBV2
cdr3_aa: CASSLGQPTAFF
cdr3_nt: TGTGCCAGCAGCCTCGGACAGCCGACAGCTTTCTTT

d_call: .
j_call: TRBJ2-7
clone_size: many
v_call: TRBV5-5
cdr3_aa: CASSSLKTGYEQYF
cdr3_nt: TGTGCCAGCAGCTCCCTAAAGACGGGGTACGAGCAGTACTTC

d_call: TRBD1
j_call: TRBJ1-1
clone_size: many
v_call: TRBV11-2
cdr3_aa: CASSSKQGAVTEAFF
cdr3_nt: TGTGCCAGCAGCTCTAAGCAGGGGGCTGTCACTGAAGCTTTCTTT

d_call: .
j_call: TRBJ2-2
clone_size: many
v_call: TRBV5-5
cdr3_aa: CASSPRGLRTGELFF
cdr3_nt: TGTGCCAGCAGCCCCCGGGGACTTCGGACCGGGGAGCTGTTTTTT